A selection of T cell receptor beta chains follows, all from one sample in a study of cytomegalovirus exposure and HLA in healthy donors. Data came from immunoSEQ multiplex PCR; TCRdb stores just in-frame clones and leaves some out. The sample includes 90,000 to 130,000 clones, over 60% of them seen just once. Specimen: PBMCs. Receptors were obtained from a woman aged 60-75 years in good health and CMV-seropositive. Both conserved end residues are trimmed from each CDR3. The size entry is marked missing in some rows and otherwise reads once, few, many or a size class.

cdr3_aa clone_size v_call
ASSLNLVEAF - TRBV5-1
ASTIRGSNQPQH - TRBV19
ASSLSRRREWGNVNTEAF - TRBV27
SVGFLPANTGELF - TRBV29-1
ASSIGGSSYEQY - TRBV19
ASSVQHRYHEKLF - TRBV19
ATRSAGLPYEQY - TRBV15
ASSLGGTGASYEQY once TRBV5-1
ASIGTDNYQETQY once TRBV6-6
ASSQFISGSTDNEQF few TRBV27
ASRAGDRGLNEQF - TRBV5-1
ASSLNYGTSDSYEQY - TRBV28
ASSLEGGGFQETQY - TRBV5-1
ASRDRTRQGTEAF - TRBV6-1
SVPGGGGETQY few TRBV29-1
ASSYGAGGSGYT - TRBV6-6
ASSPHGTSGRGGSYNEQF once TRBV7-3
ASSLAASGDYNEQF - TRBV7-2
ASRGRSTQPQH once TRBV6-5
ASSPRADSGRDEQF - TRBV18
SVSHEQF - TRBV29-1
ASGTGESGGQPQH - TRBV7-2
ASRRVDVDNQPQH - TRBV19
ASSLRLQGGYNVLT - TRBV5-6
ASSERLAGERGNEQF once TRBV13
ASSLNRQSYNEQF few TRBV7-2
ASTNYEQY - TRBV27
ASGEGVITEAF - TRBV2
ASSVRHRLVPPYEQY - TRBV2
ASSHFGRLAGGSSSYNEQF - TRBV7-6
ASISRWTEMNTEAF few TRBV19
AGSDLNTEAF few TRBV10-2
ASSPGTGRIESEQY - TRBV7-3
ASSERLGNTGELF few TRBV6-1
ASSLDKGGSSYEQY - TRBV5-1
ASRLQVSPLH - TRBV28
ASSPDSLNIQY - TRBV7-6